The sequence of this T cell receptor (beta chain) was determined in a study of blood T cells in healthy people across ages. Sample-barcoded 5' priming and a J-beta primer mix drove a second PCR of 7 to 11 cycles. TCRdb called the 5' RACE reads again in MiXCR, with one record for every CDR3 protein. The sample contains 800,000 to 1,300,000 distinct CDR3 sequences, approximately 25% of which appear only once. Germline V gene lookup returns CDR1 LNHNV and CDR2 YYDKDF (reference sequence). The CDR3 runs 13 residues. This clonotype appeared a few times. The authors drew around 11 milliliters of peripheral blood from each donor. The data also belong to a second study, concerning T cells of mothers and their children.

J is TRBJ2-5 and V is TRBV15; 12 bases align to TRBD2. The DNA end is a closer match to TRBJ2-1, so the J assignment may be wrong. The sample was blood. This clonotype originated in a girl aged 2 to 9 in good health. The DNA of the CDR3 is TGTGCCACCAGAGGGACTAGCGGGTATGAGCAGTTCTTC. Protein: CATRGTSGYEQFF.